This TCR beta chain originates from a study of beta chain features in type 1 diabetes. Whole-study findings and limits: HLA effects on TCRB rearrangement stayed unresolved here.

The V end lost 2 bases, the J end lost 4 bases, and 8 bases lay between the germline ends. Germline assignment: CDR1 GTSNPN and CDR2 SVGIG (reference sequence). The CDR3 spans 12 residues. Sorted CD4+ subsets: naive, central memory, regulatory, stem cell-like memory (CD45RO/CCR7/CD25/CD127/CD95/CD27 panel). This clone was detected only a few times. Antigen specificity is unknown. Since all of the isolated RNA was reverse transcribed, expressed TCRB transcripts were what got sequenced. About 3.6 million reads was the average for naive, central memory and regulatory T cell samples. The assay was immunoSEQ multiplex PCR, and TCRdb's table has in-frame clones only and misses some. The repertoire consists of hundreds of thousands of clones, with roughly 70% occurring once and the leading ten covering 0.053%.

This sequence joins TRBV30 and TRBJ1-1, with D unclear. The sequence was collected from a man younger than 40 in good health. The sample was naive CD4+ T cells from blood. Here the CDR3 DNA reads TGTGCCTGGAGTCGCGGGGTCACTGAAGCTTTCTTT. This encodes CAWSRGVTEAFF.